A selection of T cell receptor beta chains follows, all from one sample in a study of T cells in Graves' hyperthyroidism and ophthalmopathy. MiXCR was run by TCRdb on the multiplex PCR reads, yielding one entry per CDR3 protein. The sample holds over 500,000 distinct CDR3 sequences; approximately 16% are singletons and the top ten take roughly 29%. Sequenced: blood. The receptors were gathered from a young woman with Graves' ophthalmopathy. CDR3s include the opening cysteine and the closing phenylalanine or tryptophan. D genes are given only for firm matches. Clone size is not always given. Where it is, it says once, few, many or a class for expanded clones.

d_call clone_size j_call v_call cdr3_aa cdr3_nt
. many TRBJ1-6 TRBV15 CATGKTGIAPLHF TGTGCCACCGGAAAAACAGGGATTGCACCCCTCCACTTT
. few TRBJ1-6 TRBV27 CASSSDRAPFNSPLHF TGTGCCAGCAGTTCGGATCGCGCCCCTTTTAATTCACCCCTCCACTTT
TRBD2 many TRBJ2-1 TRBV7-3 CASSSTGTSGSREQFF TGTGCCAGCAGCTCCACCGGGACTAGCGGGAGTCGCGAGCAGTTCTTC
TRBD2 . TRBJ2-1 TRBV11-2 CASSLISPSGPTYNEQFF TGTGCCAGCAGCTTAATTTCCCCTAGCGGACCTACCTACAATGAGCAGTTCTTC
. few TRBJ2-2 TRBV7-9 CASSREPNWELFF TGTGCCAGCAGCCGAGAACCAAACTGGGAGCTGTTTTTT
. . TRBJ1-4 TRBV14 CASSQDSGRNEKLFF TGTGCCAGCAGCCAAGATTCAGGCAGAAATGAAAAACTGTTTTTT
TRBD2 . TRBJ2-1 TRBV15 CATSRQRTSGRVAYNEQFF TGTGCCACCAGCAGACAAAGGACTAGCGGGAGAGTTGCCTACAATGAGCAGTTCTTC
TRBD2 many TRBJ2-7 TRBV4-3 CASSHLAGVGEQYF TGCGCCAGCAGCCACCTAGCGGGAGTCGGCGAGCAGTACTTC
. few TRBJ2-1 TRBV20-1 CSAREGEPYNEQFF TGCAGTGCTAGAGAGGGGGAGCCTTACAATGAGCAGTTCTTC
. few TRBJ1-2 TRBV19 CASSITRDNYGYTF TGTGCCAGTAGTATCACACGAGATAACTATGGCTACACCTTC
. many TRBJ2-7 TRBV7-2 CASSLVWRSEQYF TGTGCCAGCAGCTTAGTTTGGCGGTCCGAGCAGTACTTC
. few TRBJ2-5 TRBV28 CASSTTGATGAQYF TGTGCCAGCAGCACTACAGGCGCTACTGGGGCCCAGTACTTC
. many TRBJ2-7 TRBV3-1 CASSPRDISYEQYF TGTGCCAGCAGCCCTCGGGACATCTCCTACGAGCAGTACTTC
. few TRBJ1-2 TRBV14 CASSQDFREGYTF TGTGCCAGCAGCCAAGATTTTCGTGAGGGCTACACCTTC
. few TRBJ2-2 TRBV30 CAWSVYGGGELFF TGTGCCTGGAGTGTGTATGGTGGCGGGGAGCTGTTTTTT
. few TRBJ2-7 TRBV12-3/TRBV12-4 CASGDFYEQYF TGTGCCAGCGGGGACTTCTACGAGCAGTACTTC
. . TRBJ2-7 TRBV6-1 CASSAGHASYEQYF TGTGCCAGCAGCGCGGGACACGCGTCCTACGAGCAGTACTTC
. many TRBJ1-1 TRBV20-1 CSAATGLNTEAFF TGCAGTGCCGCGACAGGCCTGAACACTGAAGCTTTCTTT
. few TRBJ2-3 TRBV5-1 CASSLGDLRPDTQYF TGCGCCAGCAGCTTGGGGGATCTGAGGCCAGATACGCAGTATTTT
. many TRBJ2-1 TRBV28 CASRRGNEQFF TGTGCCAGCCGAAGGGGAAATGAGCAGTTCTTC